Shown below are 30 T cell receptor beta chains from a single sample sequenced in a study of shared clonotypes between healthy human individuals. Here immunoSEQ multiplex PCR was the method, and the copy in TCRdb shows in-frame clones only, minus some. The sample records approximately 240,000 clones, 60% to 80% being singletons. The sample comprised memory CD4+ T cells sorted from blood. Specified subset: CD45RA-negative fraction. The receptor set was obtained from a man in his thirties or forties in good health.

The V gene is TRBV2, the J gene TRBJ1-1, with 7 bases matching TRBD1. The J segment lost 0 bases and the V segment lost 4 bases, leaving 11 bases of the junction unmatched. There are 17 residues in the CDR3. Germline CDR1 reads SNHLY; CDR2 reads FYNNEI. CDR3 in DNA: TGTGCCAGCAGTGTGGGGACAGTGGGGTTCGTGAACACTGAAGCTTTCTTT. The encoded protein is CASSVGTVGFVNTEAFF.

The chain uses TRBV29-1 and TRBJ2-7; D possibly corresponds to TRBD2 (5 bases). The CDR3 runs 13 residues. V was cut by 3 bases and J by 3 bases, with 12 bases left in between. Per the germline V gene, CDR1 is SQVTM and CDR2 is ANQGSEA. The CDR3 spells CSVDRGMGYEQYF. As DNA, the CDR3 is TGCAGCGTTGACCGGGGAATGGGCTACGAGCAGTACTTC.

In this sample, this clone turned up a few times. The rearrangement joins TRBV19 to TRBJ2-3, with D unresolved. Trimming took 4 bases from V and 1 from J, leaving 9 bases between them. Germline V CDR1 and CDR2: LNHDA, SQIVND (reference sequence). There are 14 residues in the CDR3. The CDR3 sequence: CASSTSLGTDTQYF. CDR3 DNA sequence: TGTGCCAGTAGTACGTCGCTTGGCACAGATACGCAGTATTTT.

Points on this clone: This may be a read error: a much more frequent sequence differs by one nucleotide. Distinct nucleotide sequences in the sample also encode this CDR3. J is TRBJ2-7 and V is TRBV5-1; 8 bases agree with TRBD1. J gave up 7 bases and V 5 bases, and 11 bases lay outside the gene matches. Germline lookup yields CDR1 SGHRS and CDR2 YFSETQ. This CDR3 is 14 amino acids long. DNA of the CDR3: TGCGCCAGCAGGGCTGGACAGGGAACGAGAGAGCAGTACTTC. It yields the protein CASRAGQGTREQYF.

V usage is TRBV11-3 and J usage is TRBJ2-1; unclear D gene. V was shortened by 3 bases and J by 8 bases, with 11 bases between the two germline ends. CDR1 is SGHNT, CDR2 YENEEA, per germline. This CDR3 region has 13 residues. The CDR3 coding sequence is TGTGCCAGCAGCTTGACCTCTGGGGATGAGCAGTTCTTC. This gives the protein CASSLTSGDEQFF.

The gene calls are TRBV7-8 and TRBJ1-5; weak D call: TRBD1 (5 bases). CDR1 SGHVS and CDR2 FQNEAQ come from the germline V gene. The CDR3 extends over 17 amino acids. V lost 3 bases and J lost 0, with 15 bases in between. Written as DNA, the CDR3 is TGTGCCAGCAGCTTCTCGGGGGGGATGGGTAGCAATCAGCCCCAGCATTTT. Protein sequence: CASSFSGGMGSNQPQHF.

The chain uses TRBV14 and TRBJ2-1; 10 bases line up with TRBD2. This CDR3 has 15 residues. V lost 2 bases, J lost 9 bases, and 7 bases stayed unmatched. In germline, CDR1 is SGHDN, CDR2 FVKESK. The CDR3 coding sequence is TGTGCCAGCAGCCAACTATCTAGCGGGGGCCTTGAGCAGTTCTTC. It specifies CASSQLSSGGLEQFF.

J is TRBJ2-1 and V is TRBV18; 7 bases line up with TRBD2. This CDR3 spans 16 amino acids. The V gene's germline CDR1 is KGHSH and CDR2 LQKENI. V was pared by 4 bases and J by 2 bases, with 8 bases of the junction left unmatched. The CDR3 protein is CASSRPSGNTYNEQFF. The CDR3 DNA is TGTGCCAGCTCACGCCCTAGCGGCAATACCTACAATGAGCAGTTCTTC.

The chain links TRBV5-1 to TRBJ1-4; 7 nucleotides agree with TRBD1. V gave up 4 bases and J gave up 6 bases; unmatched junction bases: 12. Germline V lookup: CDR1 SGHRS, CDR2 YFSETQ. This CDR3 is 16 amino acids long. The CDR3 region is CASSPRQGQRDEKLFF. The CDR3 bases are TGCGCCAGCAGCCCTCGCCAGGGACAGAGGGATGAAAAACTGTTTTTT.

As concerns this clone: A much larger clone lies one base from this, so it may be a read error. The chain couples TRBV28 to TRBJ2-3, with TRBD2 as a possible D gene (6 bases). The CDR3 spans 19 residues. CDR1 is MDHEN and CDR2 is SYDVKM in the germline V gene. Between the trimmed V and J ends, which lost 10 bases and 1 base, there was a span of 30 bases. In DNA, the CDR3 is TGTGCCAACAGCTGTTTCCCCCCCCAGGTAGCGGAGTGCACAGATACGCAGTATTTT. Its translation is CANSCFPPQVAECTDTQYF.

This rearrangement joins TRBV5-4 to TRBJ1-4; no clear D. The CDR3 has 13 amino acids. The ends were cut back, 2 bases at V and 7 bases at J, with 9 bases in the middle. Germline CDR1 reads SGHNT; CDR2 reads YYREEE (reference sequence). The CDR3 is CASSFLGGEKLFF. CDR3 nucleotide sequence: TGTGCCAGCAGCTTTCTTGGAGGTGAAAAACTGTTTTTT.

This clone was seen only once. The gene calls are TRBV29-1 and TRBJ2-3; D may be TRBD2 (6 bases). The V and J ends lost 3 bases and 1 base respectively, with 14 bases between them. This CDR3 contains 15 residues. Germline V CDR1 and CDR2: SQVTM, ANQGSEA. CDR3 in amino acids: CSVEGRRVGTDTQYF. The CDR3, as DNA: TGCAGCGTTGAGGGGAGGAGAGTCGGCACAGATACGCAGTATTTT.

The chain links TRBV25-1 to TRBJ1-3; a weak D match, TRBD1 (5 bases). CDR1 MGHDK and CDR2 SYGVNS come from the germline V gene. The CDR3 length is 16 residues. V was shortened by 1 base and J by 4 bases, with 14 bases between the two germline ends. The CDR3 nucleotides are TGTGCCAGCAGTGAATCCAGGGTTTTGCGGGGAAACACCATATATTTT. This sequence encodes CASSESRVLRGNTIYF.

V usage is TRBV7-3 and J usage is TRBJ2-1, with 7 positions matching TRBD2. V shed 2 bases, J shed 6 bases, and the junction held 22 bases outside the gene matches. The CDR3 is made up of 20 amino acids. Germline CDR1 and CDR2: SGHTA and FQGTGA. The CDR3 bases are TGTGCCAGCAGCTTATGGGGCGGGAGAAGATTCATGGAAACATCCAATGAGCAGTTCTTC. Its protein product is CASSLWGGRRFMETSNEQFF.

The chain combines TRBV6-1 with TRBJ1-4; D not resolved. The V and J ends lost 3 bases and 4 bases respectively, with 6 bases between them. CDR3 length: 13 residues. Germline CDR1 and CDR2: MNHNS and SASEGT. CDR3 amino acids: CASSDRINEKLFF. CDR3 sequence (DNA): TGTGCCAGCAGTGACAGGATTAATGAAAAACTGTTTTTT.

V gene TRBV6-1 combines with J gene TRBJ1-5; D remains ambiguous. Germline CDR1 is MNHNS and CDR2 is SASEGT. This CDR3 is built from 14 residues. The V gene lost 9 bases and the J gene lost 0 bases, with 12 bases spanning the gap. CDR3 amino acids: CASDGRNSNQPQHF. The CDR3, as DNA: TGTGCCAGTGACGGACGGAATAGCAATCAGCCCCAGCATTTT.

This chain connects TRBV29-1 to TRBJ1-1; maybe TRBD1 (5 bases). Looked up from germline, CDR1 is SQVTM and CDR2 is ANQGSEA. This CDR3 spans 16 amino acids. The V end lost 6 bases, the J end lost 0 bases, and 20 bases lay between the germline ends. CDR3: CSVEKTVISMNTEAFF. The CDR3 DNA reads TGCAGCGTGGAAAAGACAGTAATTAGCATGAACACTGAAGCTTTCTTT.

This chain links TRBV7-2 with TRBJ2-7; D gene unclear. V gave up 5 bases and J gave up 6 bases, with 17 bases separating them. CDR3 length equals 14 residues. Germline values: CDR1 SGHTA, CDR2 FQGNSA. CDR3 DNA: TGTGCCAGCAGCCCCAACGGGCCCACCGGCGAGCAGTACTTC. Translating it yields CASSPNGPTGEQYF.

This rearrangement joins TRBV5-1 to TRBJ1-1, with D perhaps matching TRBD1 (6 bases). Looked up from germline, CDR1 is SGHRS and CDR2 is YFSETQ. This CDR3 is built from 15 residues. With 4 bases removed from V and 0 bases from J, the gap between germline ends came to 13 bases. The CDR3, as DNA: TGCGCCAGCAGCAGAGGACAGAACTTGAACACTGAAGCTTTCTTT. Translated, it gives CASSRGQNLNTEAFF.

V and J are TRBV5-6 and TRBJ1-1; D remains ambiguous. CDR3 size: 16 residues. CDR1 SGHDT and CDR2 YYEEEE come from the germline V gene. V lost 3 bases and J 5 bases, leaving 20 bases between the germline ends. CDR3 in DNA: TGTGCCAGCAGCTCCACCCTTAAAGGGAGGGAAACTGAAGCTTTCTTT. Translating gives CASSSTLKGRETEAFF. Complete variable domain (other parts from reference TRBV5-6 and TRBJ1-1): DAGVTQSPTHLIKTRGQQVTLRCSPKSGHDTVSWYQQALGQGPQFIFQYYEEEERQRGNFPDRFSGHQFPNYSSELNVNALLLGDSALYLCASSSTLKGRETEAFFGQGTRLTVV.

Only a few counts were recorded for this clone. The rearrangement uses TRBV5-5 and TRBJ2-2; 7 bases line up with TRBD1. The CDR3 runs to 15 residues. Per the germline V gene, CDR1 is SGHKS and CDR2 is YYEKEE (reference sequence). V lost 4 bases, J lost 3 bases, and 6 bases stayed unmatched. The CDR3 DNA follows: TGTGCCAGCAGCAACAGGGGAATGGACACCGGGGAGCTGTTTTTT. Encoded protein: CASSNRGMDTGELFF. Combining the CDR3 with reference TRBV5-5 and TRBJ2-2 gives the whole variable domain DAGVTQSPTHLIKTRGQQVTLRCSPISGHKSVSWYQQVLGQGPQFIFQYYEKEERGRGNFPDRFSARQFPNYSSELNVNALLLGDSALYLCASSNRGMDTGELFFGEGSRLTVL.

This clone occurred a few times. The CDR3 spells CSVYGFGLSSTYEQYF. CDR3 bases: TGCAGCGTTTATGGGTTCGGACTAAGCTCAACTTACGAGCAGTACTTC. This rearrangement joins TRBV29-1 to TRBJ2-7, with D tentatively TRBD2 (6 bases). Per germline, CDR1 SQVTM and CDR2 ANQGSEA. V lost 5 bases, J lost 4 bases, and 24 bases lay in between. The CDR3 covers 16 residues.

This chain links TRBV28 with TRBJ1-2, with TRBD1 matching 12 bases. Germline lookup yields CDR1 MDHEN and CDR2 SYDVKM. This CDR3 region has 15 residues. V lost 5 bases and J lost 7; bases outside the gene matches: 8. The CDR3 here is CASSGGDRGLSGYTF. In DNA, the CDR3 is TGTGCCAGCAGTGGCGGGGACAGGGGGCTTAGTGGCTACACCTTC.

The CDR3: CASSTTGVQPQHF. CDR3 bases: TGTGCCAGCAGCACAACAGGGGTTCAGCCCCAGCATTTT. The gene calls are TRBV7-2 and TRBJ1-5; 7 bases agree with TRBD1. CDR3 length: 13 residues. Germline assignment: CDR1 SGHTA and CDR2 FQGNSA. J was trimmed by 6 bases and V by 5 bases; bases with no gene match: 4.

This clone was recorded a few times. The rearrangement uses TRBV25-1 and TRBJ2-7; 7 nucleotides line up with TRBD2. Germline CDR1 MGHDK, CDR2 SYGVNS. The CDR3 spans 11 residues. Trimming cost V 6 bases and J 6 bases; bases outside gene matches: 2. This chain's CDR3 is CASRERGEQYF. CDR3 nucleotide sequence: TGTGCCAGCAGGGAGCGGGGCGAGCAGTACTTC.

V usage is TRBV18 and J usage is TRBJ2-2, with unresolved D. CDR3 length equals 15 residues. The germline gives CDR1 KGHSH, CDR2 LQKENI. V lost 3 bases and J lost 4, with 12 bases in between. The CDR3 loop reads CASSPQETPTGELFF. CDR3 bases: TGTGCCAGCTCACCTCAGGAAACCCCCACCGGGGAGCTGTTTTTT.

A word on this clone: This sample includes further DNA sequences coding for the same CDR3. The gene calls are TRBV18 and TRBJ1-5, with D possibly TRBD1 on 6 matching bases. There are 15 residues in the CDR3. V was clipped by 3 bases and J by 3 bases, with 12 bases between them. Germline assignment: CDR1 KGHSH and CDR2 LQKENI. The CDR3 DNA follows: TGTGCCAGCTCACCCCCCGGGGGGGCCAATCAGCCCCAGCATTTT. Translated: CASSPPGGANQPQHF.

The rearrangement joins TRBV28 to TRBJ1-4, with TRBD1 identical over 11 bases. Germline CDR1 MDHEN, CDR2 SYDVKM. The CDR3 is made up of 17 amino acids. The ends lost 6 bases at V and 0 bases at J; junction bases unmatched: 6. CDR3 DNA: TGTGCCAGCAGAGGGTGGACAGGGGGCGCAACTAATGAAAAACTGTTTTTT. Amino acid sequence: CASRGWTGGATNEKLFF.

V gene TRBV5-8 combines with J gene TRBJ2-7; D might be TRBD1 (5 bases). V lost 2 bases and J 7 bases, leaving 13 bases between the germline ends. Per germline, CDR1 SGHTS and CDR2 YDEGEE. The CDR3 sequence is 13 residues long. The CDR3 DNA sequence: TGTGCCAGCAGCTTAACAGGCGGTCTTGAGCAGTACTTC. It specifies CASSLTGGLEQYF.

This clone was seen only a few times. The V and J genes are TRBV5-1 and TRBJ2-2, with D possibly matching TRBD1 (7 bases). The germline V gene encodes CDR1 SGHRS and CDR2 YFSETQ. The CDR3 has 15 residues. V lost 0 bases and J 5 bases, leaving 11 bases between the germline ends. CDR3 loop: CASSLATGRTGELFF. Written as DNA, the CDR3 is TGCGCCAGCAGCTTGGCGACAGGGAGGACCGGGGAGCTGTTTTTT.